The rows below give T cell receptor beta chains drawn from one sample of a study of radiotherapy plus CTLA-4 blockade in lung cancer. Profiling relied on immunoSEQ multiplex PCR, and the TCRdb table lists in-frame clones only, not all of them. The data hold more than 55,000 clones, with 70% to 85% observed a single time. The sequencing here drew on peripheral blood, taken from a patient treated with radiotherapy plus ipilimumab. The receptor source for this set is a human donor with non-small cell lung cancer whose response to radiotherapy plus ipilimumab could not be evaluated. CDR3s leave out the opening cysteine and the closing phenylalanine or tryptophan.

v_call cdr3_aa
TRBV12-5 ASGLSARGLGIGTGELF
TRBV4-2 ASSQVHGQRQLNYGYT
TRBV28 ASSFRTGGSQPQH
TRBV7-2 ASSLDRNQPQH
TRBV23-1 ASSQWDAGIRVLYEQY
TRBV19 ASSIGQAAYQPQH
TRBV30 AWSAWLGDGEKLF
TRBV4-3 ASSQDEGAGGPGRGDTQY
TRBV18 ASSPPLRGNTGELF
TRBV4-3 ASSQEGFEQY
TRBV19 ASSVSGFRELF
TRBV7-8 ASSLLPGRQETQY
TRBV19 ASSMSAGGPDYEQY
TRBV10-1 ASSEGESGNEQF
TRBV9 ASSFLAGAPGTQY
TRBV9 ASSVEGGGLTGELF
TRBV30 ACSAGGSTSTDTQY
TRBV5-4 ASSRDRVFVSTEAF
TRBV7-2 ASSYGGVGTDTQY
TRBV7-2 ASSLWGPYEQY
TRBV28 ASSSRLAGGNEQF
TRBV2 ASSLIGTSGYNEQF
TRBV20-1 SARRDTQY
TRBV6-1 ASSARTSGEVYQETQY
TRBV19 ASMGTGATAITDTQY
TRBV4-2 ASSQEPSGGANTQY
TRBV6-6 ASESSYNSPLH
TRBV5-1 ASSLGDSNEQF
TRBV5-1 ASSEAGGSGNTIY
TRBV9 ASSVGLPNTGELF
TRBV27 ASSLKASYGYT